Reported below is one T cell receptor beta chain. The data were taken from a study of CD8 T cells in Susac syndrome. 0.5 to 1 ug RNA was reverse transcribed with random hexamers. MiXCR, run by TCRdb on the immunoSEQ multiplex PCR reads, gives a single entry per CDR3 protein. The table records more than 150,000 distinct CDR3 sequences, more than 95% of them present only once. The CDR3 spans 12 residues. Germline lookup yields CDR1 SQVTM and CDR2 ANQGSEA. Trimming took 1 base from V and 2 from J, leaving 5 bases between them. The receptor comes from a human donor with Susac syndrome. V is TRBV29-1 and J is TRBJ2-5; no reliable D call. Material for sequencing was CD4+ T cells from PBMCs. The CDR3 spells CSVEVEQETQYF. CDR3 coding DNA: TGCAGCGTTGAAGTGGAACAAGAGACCCAGTACTTC.